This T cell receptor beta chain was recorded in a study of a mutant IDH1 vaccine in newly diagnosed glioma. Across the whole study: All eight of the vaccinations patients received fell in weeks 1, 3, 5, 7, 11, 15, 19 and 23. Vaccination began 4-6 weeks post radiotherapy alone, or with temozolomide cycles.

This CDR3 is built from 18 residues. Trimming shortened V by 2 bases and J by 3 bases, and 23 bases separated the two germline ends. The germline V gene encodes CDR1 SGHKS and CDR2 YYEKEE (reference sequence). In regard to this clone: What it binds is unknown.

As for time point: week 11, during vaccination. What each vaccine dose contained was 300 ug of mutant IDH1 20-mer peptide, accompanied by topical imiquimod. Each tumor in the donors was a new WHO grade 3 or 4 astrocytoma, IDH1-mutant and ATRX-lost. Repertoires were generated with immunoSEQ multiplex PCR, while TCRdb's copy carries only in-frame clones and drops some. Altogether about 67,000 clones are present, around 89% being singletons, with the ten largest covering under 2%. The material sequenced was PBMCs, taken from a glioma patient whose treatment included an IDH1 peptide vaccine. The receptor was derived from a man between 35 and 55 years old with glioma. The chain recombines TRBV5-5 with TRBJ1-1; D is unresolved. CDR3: CASSFPSEAPERYTEAFF. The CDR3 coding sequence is TGTGCCAGCAGCTTCCCGTCTGAGGCGCCCGAGAGGTACACTGAAGCTTTCTTT.